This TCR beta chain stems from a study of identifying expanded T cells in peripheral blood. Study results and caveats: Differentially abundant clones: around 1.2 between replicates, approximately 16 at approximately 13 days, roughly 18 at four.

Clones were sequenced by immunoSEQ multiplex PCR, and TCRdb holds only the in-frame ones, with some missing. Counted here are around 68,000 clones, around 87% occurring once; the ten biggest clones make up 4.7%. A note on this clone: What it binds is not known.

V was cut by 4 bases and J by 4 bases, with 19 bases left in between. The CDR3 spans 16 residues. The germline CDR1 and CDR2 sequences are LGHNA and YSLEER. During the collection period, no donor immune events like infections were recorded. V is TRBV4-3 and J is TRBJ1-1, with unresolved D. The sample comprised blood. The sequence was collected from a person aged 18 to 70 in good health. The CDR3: CASSPSLRSWGTEAFF. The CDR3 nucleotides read TGCGCCAGCAGCCCATCCCTTAGGTCCTGGGGCACTGAAGCTTTCTTT.